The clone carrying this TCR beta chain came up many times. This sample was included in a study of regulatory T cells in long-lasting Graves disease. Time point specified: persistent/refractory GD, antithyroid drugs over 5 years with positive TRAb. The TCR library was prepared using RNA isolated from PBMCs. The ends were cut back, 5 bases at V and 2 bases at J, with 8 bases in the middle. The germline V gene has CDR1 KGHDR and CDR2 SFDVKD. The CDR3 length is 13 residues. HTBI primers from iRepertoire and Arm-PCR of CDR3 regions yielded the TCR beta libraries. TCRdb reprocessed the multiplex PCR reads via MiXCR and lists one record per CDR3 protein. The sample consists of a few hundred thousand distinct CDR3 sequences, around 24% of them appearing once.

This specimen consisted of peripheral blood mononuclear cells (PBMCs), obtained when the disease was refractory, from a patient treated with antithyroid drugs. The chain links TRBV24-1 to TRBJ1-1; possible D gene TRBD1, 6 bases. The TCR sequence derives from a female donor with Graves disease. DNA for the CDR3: TGTGCCACCAGTGCGGGGGCCAACACTGAAGCTTTCTTT. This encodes CATSAGANTEAFF.